These 32 T cell receptor beta chains came from one sample sequenced in a study of blood T cells in healthy people across ages. Sample-barcoded 5' priming and a J-beta primer mix drove a second PCR of 7 to 11 cycles. TCRdb reprocessed the 5' RACE reads with MiXCR, giving one entry per CDR3 protein. Here the sample spans 1.2 million to 1.5 million distinct CDR3 sequences, almost 60% being singletons. Sequenced: blood. All receptors come from a man younger than 35 in good health.

The V gene is TRBV11-2, the J gene TRBJ2-1; TRBD2 agrees at 9 bases. The CDR3 loop spans 17 amino acids. The germline V gene has CDR1 SGHAT and CDR2 FQNNGV. The junction had 10 bases not matched to a gene; V was cut back by 5 bases and J by 2 bases. The CDR3 nucleotides are TGTGCCAGCAGCGACAGTAGCGGGAGTATCACCTACAATGAGCAGTTCTTC. This codes for CASSDSSGSITYNEQFF.

This clonotype came up a few times. J is TRBJ2-3 and V is TRBV27; TRBD2 might be the D (5 bases). CDR1 is MNHEY and CDR2 is SMNVEV in the germline V gene (reference sequence). V was trimmed by 2 bases and J by 8 bases, leaving 8 bases between them. The CDR3 is 12 amino acids. The CDR3 spells CASSLIEGTQYF. The CDR3 nucleotides are TGTGCCAGCAGTTTAATTGAGGGTACGCAGTATTTT.

The rearrangement joins TRBV3-1 to TRBJ1-1, with D perhaps TRBD1 (5 bases). This CDR3 is 14 amino acids long. Trimming took off 4 bases at V and 4 bases at J, with 13 bases between the two ends. The germline CDR1 and CDR2 sequences are LGHDT and YNNKEL (reference sequence). This CDR3 is CASSRSRGGTEAFF. The CDR3 DNA reads as TGTGCCAGCAGCCGAAGCCGCGGGGGCACTGAAGCTTTCTTT.

In this sample, this clonotype turned up many times. V gene TRBV7-9 combines with J gene TRBJ2-1; D might be TRBD2 (5 bases). The CDR3 runs to 12 residues. The germline V gene encodes CDR1 SEHNR and CDR2 FQNEAQ (reference sequence). Trimming removed 1 base at V and 7 bases at J, with 5 bases between. CDR3 in amino acids: CASSLGRNEQFF. As DNA, the CDR3 is TGTGCCAGCAGCTTAGGGAGGAATGAGCAGTTCTTC. Looking up the rest from reference TRBV7-9 and TRBJ2-1 gives the full variable domain: DTGVSQNPRHKITKRGQNVTFRCDPISEHNRLYWYRQTLGQGPEFLTYFQNEAQLEKSRLLSDRFSAERPKGSFSTLEIQRTEQGDSAMYLCASSLGRNEQFFGPGTRLTVL.

This chain uses TRBV10-2 with TRBJ2-3; D unclear. The germline gives CDR1 WSHSY, CDR2 SAAADI. This CDR3 contains 13 residues. V lost 2 bases, J lost 5 bases, and 8 bases lay in between. CDR3 in amino acids: CASSEGRLDTQYF. CDR3 coding DNA: TGCGCCAGCAGTGAGGGGCGGTTAGATACGCAGTATTTT.

Of note for this clonotype: Mismatch with germline at one junction end may stem from a read error. The chain uses TRBV30 and TRBJ2-2; 7 bases align to TRBD1. The germline V gene encodes CDR1 GTSNPN and CDR2 SVGIG (reference sequence). The CDR3 totals 14 residues. The CDR3 protein is CVWNDRANTGELFF. The CDR3 bases are TGTGTCTGGAACGACAGGGCAAACACCGGGGAGCTGTTTTTT.

This chain uses TRBV29-1 with TRBJ2-4, with 8 positions matching TRBD1. Germline CDR1 is SQVTM and CDR2 is ANQGSEA. J was trimmed by 0 bases and V by 6 bases; bases with no gene match: 7. CDR3 size: 15 residues. DNA for the CDR3: TGCAGCGTCCTGGGACAGGCTGGAGCCAAAAACATTCAGTACTTC. Encoded protein: CSVLGQAGAKNIQYF.

The chain joins TRBV11-2 to TRBJ2-5, with 9 bases identical to TRBD1. The J call may be wrong; the DNA end is better matched by TRBJ2-7. The germline gives CDR1 SGHAT, CDR2 FQNNGV. The CDR3 is 16 amino acids. The DNA of the CDR3 is TGTGCCAGCAGCCCGCTCCCGGGACAGGGTGGCTCCGAGCAGTACTTC. Its translation: CASSPLPGQGGSEQYF.

This chain joins TRBV28 and TRBJ2-5; TRBD1 matches at 7 bases. Germline CDR1 is MDHEN and CDR2 is SYDVKM. This CDR3 is built from 12 residues. The V segment lost 4 bases and the J segment 13 bases; nucleotides outside the gene matches: 9. In DNA form, the CDR3 reads TGTGCCAGCAGTTCGAGACAGGGAAGGTCGTACTTC. It yields the protein CASSSRQGRSYF.

This chain joins TRBV20-1 and TRBJ2-1; D uncertain. V lost 4 bases to trimming and J lost 8 bases, with 9 bases between them. This CDR3 spans 11 amino acids. Looked up from germline, CDR1 is DFQATT and CDR2 is SNEGSKA (reference sequence). CDR3 amino acids: CSATLGYEQFF. Here the CDR3 DNA reads TGCAGTGCTACCCTAGGGTATGAGCAGTTCTTC.

A few counts support this clonotype. The chain carries TRBV29-1 and TRBJ2-3; 7 bases map to TRBD1. Trimming cost V 7 bases and J 2 bases; bases outside gene matches: 12. The CDR3 runs to 15 residues. The germline CDR1 and CDR2 sequences are SQVTM and ANQGSEA. The chain's CDR3 is CSATTGERITDTQYF. As DNA, the CDR3 is TGCAGCGCAACTACAGGGGAGAGAATCACAGATACGCAGTATTTT.

This clonotype was found a few times. V usage is TRBV27 and J usage is TRBJ1-2, with D tentatively TRBD1 (5 bases). The CDR3 is 14 amino acids. Germline CDR1 MNHEY, CDR2 SMNVEV (reference sequence). V lost 2 bases and J lost 6, with 13 bases in between. The CDR3, as DNA: TGTGCCAGCAGTTTAATTCCCAGGGCGAATGGCTACACCTTC. It encodes CASSLIPRANGYTF.

Note on this clonotype: Just one base apart from a much larger clone, this may be a read error. V gene TRBV2 combines with J gene TRBJ2-1, with unresolved D. Per germline, CDR1 SNHLY and CDR2 FYNNEI. V lost 4 bases and J lost 10, with 14 bases in between. The CDR3 runs 13 residues. CDR3 in DNA: TGTGCCAGCAGTGTGGGCGTATCCTACGAGCAGTTCTTC. Protein sequence: CASSVGVSYEQFF.

This chain joins TRBV28 and TRBJ2-1; possible D gene TRBD2, 6 bases. The CDR3 has 15 amino acids. Trimming shortened V by 7 bases and J by 4 bases, and 17 bases separated the two germline ends. Looked up from germline, CDR1 is MDHEN and CDR2 is SYDVKM. DNA for the CDR3: TGTGCCAGCATCACGAGTGAGGGGACTTACAATGAGCAGTTCTTC. Its protein product is CASITSEGTYNEQFF. Together with reference TRBV28 and TRBJ2-1, the CDR3 gives the full variable domain: DVKVTQSSRYLVKRTGEKVFLECVQDMDHENMFWYRQDPGLGLRLIYFSYDVKMKEKGDIPEGYSVSREKKERFSLILESASTNQTSMYLCASITSEGTYNEQFFGPGTRLTVL.

The chain is built from TRBV7-7 and TRBJ2-5; D is tentatively TRBD1 or TRBD2 (5 bases each). In germline, CDR1 is SSHAT, CDR2 FNYEAQ (reference sequence). CDR3 length equals 15 residues. V lost 4 bases and J 5 bases, leaving 17 bases between the germline ends. Here the CDR3 DNA reads TGTGCCAGCAGCTCTAGCCCCACATGGGGGGAGACCCAGTACTTC. It yields the protein CASSSSPTWGETQYF.

The V gene is TRBV9, the J gene TRBJ2-5; 8 positions match TRBD1. CDR1 SGDLS and CDR2 YYNGEE come from the germline V gene. CDR3 length: 19 amino acids. V was pared by 0 bases and J by 0 bases, with 13 bases of the junction left unmatched. As DNA, the CDR3 is TGTGCCAGCAGCGTAGGCCCCCCCGGACAGGGCCAGCACCAAGAGACCCAGTACTTC. Residues: CASSVGPPGQGQHQETQYF.

V gene TRBV11-2 combines with J gene TRBJ2-1; 12 positions agree with TRBD2. Losses at the gene ends were 6 bases for V and 4 bases for J; bases not matched to a gene: 4. Germline V gives CDR1 SGHAT, CDR2 FQNNGV. This CDR3 region has 15 residues. The DNA of the CDR3 is TGTGCCAGCAGAATTACTAGCGGGAGGTACAATGAGCAGTTCTTC. Protein sequence: CASRITSGRYNEQFF.

CDR3 bases: TGTGCCAGCAGTGGATTCCTAGCGGGGGCGAACACCGGGGAGCTGTTTTTT. Protein: CASSGFLAGANTGELFF. V usage is TRBV25-1 and J usage is TRBJ2-2, with 10 bases fitting TRBD2. V shed 4 bases, J shed 0 bases, and the junction held 5 bases outside the gene matches. The CDR3 spans 17 residues. Germline V lookup: CDR1 MGHDK, CDR2 SYGVNS.

The chain uses TRBV21-1 and TRBJ1-5; the tabulated D call, TRBD1, remains unverified against the DNA. TRBV21-1 has pseudogene status. This CDR3 has 17 residues. The CDR3 loop reads CASSKGTGDFSNQPQHF. The CDR3 DNA sequence: TGTGCCAGCAGCAAAGGGACAGGGGACTTTAGCAATCAGCCCCAGCATTTT.

The chain joins TRBV7-6 to TRBJ2-7; 7 nucleotides align to TRBD2. Trimming at V came to 5 bases and at J to 3 bases, leaving 13 bases not matched to a gene. CDR1 and CDR2 (germline): SGHVS, FNYEAQ. This CDR3 comprises 16 residues. DNA of the CDR3: TGTGCCAGCAGCGAGCCACTTCGGGGGAGGGGCTACGAGCAGTACTTC. This sequence encodes CASSEPLRGRGYEQYF. The full variable domain, its missing parts supplied by reference TRBV7-6 and TRBJ2-7, is GAGVSQSPRYKVTKRGQDVALRCDPISGHVSLYWYRQALGQGPEFLTYFNYEAQQDKSGLPNDRFSAERPEGSISTLTIQRTEQRDSAMYRCASSEPLRGRGYEQYFGPGTRLTVT.

This clonotype was counted only a few times. V gene TRBV7-9 combines with J gene TRBJ2-7; D is unresolved. Per germline, CDR1 SEHNR and CDR2 FQNEAQ (reference sequence). This CDR3 region has 13 residues. The germline V and J ends were trimmed by 7 bases and 0 bases, with 10 bases remaining between them. CDR3 residues: CASNRPTSYEQYF. The CDR3 DNA reads TGTGCCAGCAACCGACCCACCTCCTACGAGCAGTACTTC.

This clonotype was detected once. Germline is not matched at one junction end, which may reflect a read error. V usage is TRBV12-5 and J usage is TRBJ1-4, with 8 bases aligning to TRBD1. The CDR3 spans 16 residues. CDR1 and CDR2 from the germline V gene are LGHNT and FRNRAP. CDR3 sequence (DNA): TGTACTAGTGGTTTGACAGAGACAGGGGAAGATGAAAAACTGTTTTTT. It encodes CTSGLTETGEDEKLFF.

The rearrangement joins TRBV20-1 to TRBJ2-1, with TRBD2 matching 14 bases. The CDR3 is made up of 14 amino acids. The V gene's germline CDR1 is DFQATT and CDR2 SNEGSKA (reference sequence). V lost 3 bases and J lost 10; bases outside the gene matches: 5. This chain's CDR3 is CSASGLAGGNEQFF. CDR3 bases: TGCAGTGCTAGTGGACTAGCGGGGGGCAACGAGCAGTTCTTC.

The V gene is TRBV30, the J gene TRBJ1-1; D ambiguous. The germline V gene encodes CDR1 GTSNPN and CDR2 SVGIG (reference sequence). With 3 bases removed from V and 6 bases from J, the gap between germline ends came to 20 bases. CDR3 length: 15 residues. The CDR3 sequence is CAWRRGDKVVPEAFF. CDR3 DNA sequence: TGTGCCTGGAGGAGAGGAGACAAGGTGGTCCCTGAAGCTTTCTTT.

This clonotype was seen repeatedly, ten times or more. The chain joins TRBV9 to TRBJ2-1, with 8 bases identical to TRBD2. The V gene's germline CDR1 is SGDLS and CDR2 YYNGEE. The CDR3 loop spans 15 amino acids. With 2 bases clipped from V and 1 base from J, the junction kept 2 bases outside the gene matches. Written as DNA, the CDR3 is TGTGCCAGCAGCGTCGGGGGGGGGTCCTACAATGAGCAGTTCTTC. It yields the protein CASSVGGGSYNEQFF.

V and J are TRBV5-4 and TRBJ2-2; no definite D call. The germline V and J ends were trimmed by 4 bases and 4 bases, with 14 bases remaining between them. CDR3 size: 15 residues. The germline V gene has CDR1 SGHNT and CDR2 YYREEE (reference sequence). The CDR3 DNA is TGTGCCAGCAGCACGAACTACGTGGGCACCGGGGAGCTGTTTTTT. Its translation is CASSTNYVGTGELFF.

The chain carries TRBV3-1 and TRBJ2-3, with 13 bases fitting TRBD2. The CDR3 is made up of 16 amino acids. CDR1 is LGHDT and CDR2 is YNNKEL in the germline V gene (reference sequence). Unmatched junction bases numbered 6, after V lost 4 bases and J lost 5 bases. CDR3 nucleotides: TGTGCCAGCAGCCCCGAGGGACTAGCGGGGCTAGATACGCAGTATTTT. Translated, it gives CASSPEGLAGLDTQYF.

The genes are TRBV7-9 and TRBJ2-1; unclear D gene. V was cut by 2 bases and J by 15 bases, with 11 bases left in between. The germline gives CDR1 SEHNR, CDR2 FQNEAQ (reference sequence). The CDR3 contains 11 residues. Here the CDR3 reads CASSLQVRAFF. The CDR3 DNA sequence: TGTGCCAGCAGCTTACAGGTCCGTGCGTTCTTC.

The V call is TRBV15, the J call TRBJ2-5; D is unclear. Between the trimmed V and J ends, which lost 0 bases and 11 bases, there was a span of 13 bases. CDR1 is LNHNV and CDR2 is YYDKDF in the germline V gene (reference sequence). This CDR3 contains 13 residues. CDR3 nucleotide sequence: TGTGCCACCAGCAGAGAGAGGTACAATGAGCAGTACTTC. Protein sequence: CATSRERYNEQYF. The whole variable domain, filled in from reference TRBV15 and TRBJ2-5, reads DAMVIQNPRYQVTQFGKPVTLSCSQTLNHNVMYWYQQKSSQAPKLLFHYYDKDFNNEADTPDNFQSRRPNTSFCFLDIRSPGLGDTAMYLCATSRERYNEQYFGPGTRLLVL.

V usage is TRBV20-1 and J usage is TRBJ2-7, with 8 bases fitting TRBD1. The germline gives CDR1 DFQATT, CDR2 SNEGSKA (reference sequence). CDR3 size: 14 residues. V trimming: 0 bases; J trimming: 2 bases; junction bases outside the gene matches: 3. CDR3 DNA sequence: TGCAGTGCTAGAGACGGGACAGGAGCCTACGAGCAGTACTTC. Translated, it gives CSARDGTGAYEQYF.

This clonotype was picked up a small number of times. The V call is TRBV7-9, the J call TRBJ2-7; 8 bases fit TRBD2. Near its end, the DNA agrees better with TRBJ2-5, so the J call may be wrong. This CDR3 spans 15 amino acids. Germline V gives CDR1 SEHNR, CDR2 FQNEAQ (reference sequence). The CDR3 sequence is CASSNAIAGSETQYF. In DNA form, the CDR3 reads TGTGCCAGCAGCAACGCGATAGCGGGGTCAGAGACCCAGTACTTC.

The chain employs TRBV20-1 and TRBJ2-3; 7 nucleotides match TRBD2. Trimming removed 3 bases from V and 0 bases from J; junction bases left unmatched: 12. Germline values: CDR1 DFQATT, CDR2 SNEGSKA (reference sequence). CDR3 length equals 17 residues. The CDR3, as DNA: TGCAGTGCTAGTAAGCCTAGCGGAGATTCTAGCACAGATACGCAGTATTTT. It translates to CSASKPSGDSSTDTQYF.